This TCR beta chain was found in a study of blood T cell repertoires in COVID-19. Study-level information: COVID-19 samples from acute and convalescent phases originated in the United States, Italy and Spain. T cells, B-cell-depleted T cells, or PBMCs provided the cDNA or gDNA that served as material.

Original processing notes: It was from reference gene primer amplification that nucleated cell counts were estimated. Generated by immunoSEQ multiplex PCR, the TCRdb table keeps only in-frame clones and is missing some. D and trimming come from the DNA, and the V and J calls and clone size come from that table. The table records 53,000 or so clones, 60% to 85% of them present only once. This TCR was sampled from a human donor with active or convalescent COVID-19. The donor label of this sample is uncertain. Sequences were obtained from peripheral blood.

This chain's CDR3 is CASSVTSGVSDTQYF. CDR3 DNA sequence: TGCGCCAGCAGCGTTACTAGCGGGGTTTCAGATACGCAGTATTTT. The chain recombines TRBV5-1 with TRBJ2-3; 10 bases line up with TRBD2. V was pared by 4 bases and J by 4 bases, with 6 bases of the junction left unmatched. Germline CDR1 and CDR2: SGHRS and YFSETQ. There are 15 residues in the CDR3.